The T cell receptor (beta chain) under discussion was sequenced for a study of Ad26.COV2.S vaccination and SARS-CoV-2 variants. Study-level information: Ad26.COV2.S shots went into the muscle once or twice, 56 days apart.

The treatment is: around 19 received Ad26.COV2.S at low or high dose, single or two shots; several received placebo; per-sample allocation not given. Day 63 following the first vaccine or placebo injection was when the samples were taken. Assay used: immunoSEQ multiplex PCR; TCRdb lists only in-frame clones, some missing. The sample has more than 300,000 clones; over 80% are singletons. CDR1 and CDR2 from the germline V gene are LGHDT and YNNKEL (reference sequence). The CDR3 loop spans 15 amino acids. V was pared by 3 bases and J by 1 base, with 9 bases between. The chain has TRBV3-1 (or the pseudogene TRBV3-2) and TRBJ2-2; possible D gene TRBD2, 5 bases. Sequences were derived from peripheral blood, sampled in a trial of Ad26.COV2.S vaccine versus placebo. This TCR was recovered from a person between 18 and 65 years old who received the Ad26.COV2.S COVID-19 vaccine or a placebo. In nucleotides, the CDR3 is TGTGCCAGCAGCCAGGGGAGACAGAACACCGGGGAGCTGTTTTTT. Translation: CASSQGRQNTGELFF.